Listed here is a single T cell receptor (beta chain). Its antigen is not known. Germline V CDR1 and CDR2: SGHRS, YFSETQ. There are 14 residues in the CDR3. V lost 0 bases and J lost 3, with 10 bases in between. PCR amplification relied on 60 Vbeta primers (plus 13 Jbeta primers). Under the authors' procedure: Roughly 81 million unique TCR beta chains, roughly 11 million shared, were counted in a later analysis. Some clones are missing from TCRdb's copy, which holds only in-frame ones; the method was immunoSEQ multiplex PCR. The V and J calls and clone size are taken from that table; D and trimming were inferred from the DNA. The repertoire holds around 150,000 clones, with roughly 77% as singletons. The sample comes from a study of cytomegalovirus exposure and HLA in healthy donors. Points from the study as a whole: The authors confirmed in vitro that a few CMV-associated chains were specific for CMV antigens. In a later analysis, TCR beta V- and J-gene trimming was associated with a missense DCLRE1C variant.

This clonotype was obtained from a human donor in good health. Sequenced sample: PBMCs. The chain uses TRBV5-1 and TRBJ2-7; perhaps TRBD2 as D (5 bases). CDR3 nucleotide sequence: TGCGCCAGCAGCTTGGAAGCGGCTCTCTACGAGCAGTACTTC. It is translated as CASSLEAALYEQYF.